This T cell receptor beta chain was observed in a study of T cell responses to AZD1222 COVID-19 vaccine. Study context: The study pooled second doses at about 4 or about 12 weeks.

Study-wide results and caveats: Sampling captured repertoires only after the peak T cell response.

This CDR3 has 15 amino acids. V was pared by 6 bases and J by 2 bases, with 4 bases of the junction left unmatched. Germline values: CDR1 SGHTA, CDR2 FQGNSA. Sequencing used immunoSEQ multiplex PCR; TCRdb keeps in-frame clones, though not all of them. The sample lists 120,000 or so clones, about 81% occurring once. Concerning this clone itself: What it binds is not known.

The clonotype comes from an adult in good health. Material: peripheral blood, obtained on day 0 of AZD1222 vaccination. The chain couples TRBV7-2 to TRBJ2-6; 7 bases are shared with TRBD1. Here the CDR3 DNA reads TGTGCCAGCAGAAAAACAGGGGCTGGGGCCAACGTCCTGACTTTC. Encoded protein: CASRKTGAGANVLTF.